Presented here are 2 T cell receptor beta chains from one specimen sequenced in a study of T-cell reconstitution after alpha-beta-depleted transplantation in children (dated by TCRdb to about 2016). The treatment or condition label on this specimen signifies: allogeneic hematopoietic cell transplantation with graft depleted of TCRalphabeta T cells and CD19 B cells. Library preparation employed PCR. Sequencer: Illumina HiSeq 2500. TCR libraries were prepared with molecular barcoding, using unique molecular identifiers to normalize TCRbeta repertoire quantification. Clones were called with MiXCR by TCRdb after fastp trimmed the public reads at Q25, and only in-frame beta chains were retained. Each entry merges the rows of one CDR3 protein and shows their most common DNA and genes. The sample records hundreds of thousands of distinct CDR3 sequences, under 14% of which are singletons. 23% of the sample comes from the top ten.

The sample here was peripheral blood, taken 180 days after TCRalphabeta/CD19-depleted stem cell transplant. The receptors shown here come from a male patient between 2 and 10 years old who had a stem cell transplant for chronic granulomatous disease, so the T cells may come from the graft donor.

This clonotype has at least ten counts. The V gene is TRBV5-1, the J gene TRBJ2-1; 16 bases line up with TRBD2. Germline V CDR1 and CDR2: SGHRS, YFSETQ. This CDR3 comprises 18 residues. The V segment lost 4 bases and the J segment 4 bases; nucleotides outside the gene matches: 8. CDR3 DNA sequence: TGCGCCAGCAGCCCGGGACTAGCGGGAGGGCCACGATACAATGAGCAGTTCTTC. Protein: CASSPGLAGGPRYNEQFF.

This clonotype occurred many times. The CDR3 nucleotides are TGTGCCACCAGCAGAGGAAACACGCTGACCTACGAGCAGTACTTC. Encoded protein: CATSRGNTLTYEQYF. The J gene is TRBJ2-7, the V gene TRBV15; D ambiguous. V lost 1 base to trimming and J lost 2 bases, with 12 bases between them. CDR1 LNHNV and CDR2 YYDKDF come from the germline V gene (reference sequence). This CDR3 region has 15 residues. Full variable domain (missing parts from reference TRBV15 and TRBJ2-7): DAMVIQNPRYQVTQFGKPVTLSCSQTLNHNVMYWYQQKSSQAPKLLFHYYDKDFNNEADTPDNFQSRRPNTSFCFLDIRSPGLGDTAMYLCATSRGNTLTYEQYFGPGTRLTVT.